This TCR beta chain was identified in a study of blood T cell repertoires in COVID-19. The method was immunoSEQ multiplex PCR; TCRdb's version includes in-frame clones alone and lacks a portion of them. The table lists over 75,000 clones, about 86% of them singletons, with around 1.9% in the top ten. Germline lookup yields CDR1 LNHNV and CDR2 YYDKDF (reference sequence). The V gene lost 3 bases and the J gene lost 0 bases, with 9 bases spanning the gap. The CDR3 length is 15 residues. Seattle-derived patients entered the study during active infection and were followed longitudinally. The chain uses TRBV15 and TRBJ2-1; tentatively, D is TRBD2 (5 bases). This clonotype was obtained from a man aged 45-65 years with COVID-19, enrolled during active disease. Sequenced sample: peripheral blood. Written as DNA, the CDR3 is TGTGCCACCAGCAGGGACTTCCTCTCCTACAATGAGCAGTTCTTC. This gives the protein CATSRDFLSYNEQFF.